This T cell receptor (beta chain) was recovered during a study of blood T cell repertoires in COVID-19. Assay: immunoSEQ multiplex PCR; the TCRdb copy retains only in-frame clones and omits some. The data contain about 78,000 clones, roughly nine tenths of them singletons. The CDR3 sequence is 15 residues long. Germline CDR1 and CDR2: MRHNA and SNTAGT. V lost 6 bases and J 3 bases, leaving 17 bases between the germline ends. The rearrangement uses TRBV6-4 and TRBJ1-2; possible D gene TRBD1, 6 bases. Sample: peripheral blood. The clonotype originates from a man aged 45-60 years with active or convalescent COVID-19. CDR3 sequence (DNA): TGTGCCAGCAGCCCCGACGGGACACCCTACTATGGCTACACCTTC. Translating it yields CASSPDGTPYYGYTF.